Described below is a single T cell receptor (beta chain) sequence and its context. What antigen it recognizes has not been identified. No clone much larger than this one lies a single base away; base qualities are absent. Library preparation employed the immunoSEQ multiplex PCR assay. The study's processing was this. A statistical classification framework was built for diagnosing cytomegalovirus status from the catalog of TCR beta chain sequences. TCRdb mirrors the immuneACCESS table, restricted to in-frame sequences. Some clones are absent from its copies; in checked studies, under half trace to an unresolved V gene, and the reason for the others is unknown. V, J and clone size are taken as reported in that table, and D and trimming were inferred from the DNA itself. The sample yields 260,000 or so clones; more than 75% were counted once. Roughly 1% of the sample comes from the top ten. The CDR1 and CDR2 encoded by the germline V gene are MDHEN and SYDVKM. The CDR3, from cysteine to phenylalanine, totals 13 residues. CDR3 DNA is the only sequence kept; it has 39 bases, read in frame from the first base. V drops 7 bases and J drops 5 bases, leaving 14 bases in between.

This sample is part of a study of cytomegalovirus exposure and HLA in healthy donors (dated by TCRdb to 2016 to 2017). Regarding the study in general: According to a later analysis, the roughly 120 validation repertoires were produced on the same platform as the approximately 620 repertoires of the first cohort. In addition to the first cohort of around 670 subjects, a separate validation cohort of under 150 different subjects was used. The study combined high-throughput TCR immunosequencing, statistical association of individual TCRs with disease status, and machine learning to predict cytomegalovirus infection status. The study aimed to test whether cataloging public T cell receptors could reveal signatures of past pathogen exposure.

Broader findings and caveats from the paper: A total of about 150 TCR beta chains were listed by the study as associated with cytomegalovirus. In a later analysis, TCRs clustered in the first cohort were found to also tend to co-occur in the roughly 120 validation repertoires, with approximately 95% of cluster scores above 0. Most TCR sequences were observed very rarely across donors, whereas some public TCRs were present in many individuals. The classifier was reported to diagnose cytomegalovirus status with high specificity and sensitivity in both the original and validation cohorts. A later analysis had no HLA typing for the validation cohort, so co-occurrence there was scored across all 110 or so repertoires. In vitro tests confirmed that a few of the cytomegalovirus-associated TCR beta chains recognize cytomegalovirus antigens. According to the authors, the approach could potentially be generalized to other disease states and immunological phenotypes.

The donors belonged to the validation cohort of around 110 subjects, which was separate from the roughly 680-subject first cohort. This TCR came from a woman between 18 and 29 years old in good health and CMV-seronegative. The sequenced sample was PBMCs. The V and J segments used are TRBV28 and TRBJ1-2; a tentative D match to TRBD1 spans 5 bases. The CDR3 region has the sequence CASNGGSEYGYTF. The nucleotide sequence reads as follows: TGTGCCAGCAACGGGGGGTCGGAGTATGGCTACACCTTC.